The entry that follows covers one T cell receptor beta chain sequence. The data derive from a study of T cells in Graves' hyperthyroidism and ophthalmopathy. This sample holds PBMCs from roughly 10 ml fresh peripheral blood. Germline V lookup: CDR1 DFQATT, CDR2 SNEGSKA (reference sequence). This CDR3 has 13 residues. TCR beta CDR3 region amplification was performed from RNA transcripts. The primer set for the first-round RT-PCR of the TCR CDR3 was HTBI. From the multiplex PCR reads, TCRdb called clonotypes with MiXCR, one entry per CDR3 protein. The data show 660,000 or so distinct CDR3 sequences, less than 25% seen once.

The source material was blood. The rearrangement uses TRBV20-1 and TRBJ2-7, with TRBD2 matching 11 bases. The sequence was collected from a man younger than 45 with Graves' ophthalmopathy. CDR3 sequence reads: CRAGLAAFHEQYF. DNA for the CDR3: TGCAGGGCGGGACTAGCGGCTTTCCACGAGCAGTACTTC.